This entry is about one TCR beta chain. Antigen unknown. The data belong to a study of CD8 T cells in ankylosing spondylitis. Study-wide results and limits: Existing reports had already noted some motif variants in reactive arthritis synovial fluid and blood. Seemingly characteristic of ankylosing spondylitis blood was a TCR beta motif consisting of about 8 highly homologous variants. Clones tied to disease were said to be significantly enriched in matched ankylosing spondylitis synovial fluid.

With 4 bases clipped from V and 2 bases from J, the junction kept 9 bases outside the gene matches. Germline V lookup: CDR1 SGDLS, CDR2 YYNGEE. This CDR3 has 17 residues. TCRdb recomputed calls from the 5' RACE reads with MiXCR, one row per CDR3 protein. The table includes more than 600,000 distinct CDR3 sequences, around 17% detected once. The sequencing sample was made of blood, either unsorted or a sorted T cell fraction (not recorded which). The chain couples TRBV9 to TRBJ2-1; 10 nucleotides agree with TRBD1. The source of this sequence is a male donor with ankylosing spondylitis. CDR3 nucleotide sequence: TGTGCCAGCAGCCCAACCGCCGGGACAGGGGCCTACAATGAGCAGTTCTTC. This sequence encodes CASSPTAGTGAYNEQFF. The full variable domain, in which reference TRBV9 and TRBJ2-1 provide the parts outside the CDR3, is DSGVTQTPKHLITATGQRVTLRCSPRSGDLSVYWYQQSLDQGLQFLIQYYNGEERAKGNILERFSAQQFPDLHSELNLSSLELGDSALYFCASSPTAGTGAYNEQFFGPGTRLTVL.